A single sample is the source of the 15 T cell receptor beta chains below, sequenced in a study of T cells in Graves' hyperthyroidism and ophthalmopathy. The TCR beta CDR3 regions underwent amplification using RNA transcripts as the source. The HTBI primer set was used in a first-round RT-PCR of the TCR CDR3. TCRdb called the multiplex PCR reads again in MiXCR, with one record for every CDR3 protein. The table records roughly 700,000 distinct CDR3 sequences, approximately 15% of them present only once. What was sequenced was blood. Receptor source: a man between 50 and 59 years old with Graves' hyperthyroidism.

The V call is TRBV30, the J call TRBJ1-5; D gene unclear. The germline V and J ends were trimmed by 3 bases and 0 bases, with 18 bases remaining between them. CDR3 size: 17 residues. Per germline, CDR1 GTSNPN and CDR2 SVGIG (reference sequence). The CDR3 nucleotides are TGTGCCTGGAGGCCCCCGGGAGGGCGGTTTAGCAATCAGCCCCAGCATTTT. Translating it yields CAWRPPGGRFSNQPQHF. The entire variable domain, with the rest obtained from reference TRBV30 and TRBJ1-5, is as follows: SQTIHQWPATLVQPVGSPLSLECTVEGTSNPNLYWYRQAAGRGLQLLFYSVGIGQISSEVPQNLSASRPQDRQFILSSKKLLLSDSGFYLCAWRPPGGRFSNQPQHFGDGTRLSIL.

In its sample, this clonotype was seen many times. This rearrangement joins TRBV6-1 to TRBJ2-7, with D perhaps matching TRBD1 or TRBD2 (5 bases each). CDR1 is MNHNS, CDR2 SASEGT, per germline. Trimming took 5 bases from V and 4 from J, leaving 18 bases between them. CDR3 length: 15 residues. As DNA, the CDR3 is TGTGCCAGCAGTTGGGGCGGGTTTGGCGTTTACGAGCAGTACTTC. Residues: CASSWGGFGVYEQYF.

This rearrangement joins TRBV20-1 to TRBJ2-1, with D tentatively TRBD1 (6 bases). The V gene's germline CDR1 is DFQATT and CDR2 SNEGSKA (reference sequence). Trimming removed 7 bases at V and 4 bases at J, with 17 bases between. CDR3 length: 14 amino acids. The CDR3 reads CSVQGSIRYNEQFF. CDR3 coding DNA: TGCAGTGTTCAGGGGTCTATTCGATACAATGAGCAGTTCTTC.

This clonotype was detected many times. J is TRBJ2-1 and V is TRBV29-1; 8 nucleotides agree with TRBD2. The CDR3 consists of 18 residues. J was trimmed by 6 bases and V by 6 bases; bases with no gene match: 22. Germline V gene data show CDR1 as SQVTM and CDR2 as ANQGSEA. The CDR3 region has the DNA TGCAGCGTGATTCTCTATATAGCGGGACCTTCGAGAGCCAATGAGCAGTTCTTC. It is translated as CSVILYIAGPSRANEQFF.

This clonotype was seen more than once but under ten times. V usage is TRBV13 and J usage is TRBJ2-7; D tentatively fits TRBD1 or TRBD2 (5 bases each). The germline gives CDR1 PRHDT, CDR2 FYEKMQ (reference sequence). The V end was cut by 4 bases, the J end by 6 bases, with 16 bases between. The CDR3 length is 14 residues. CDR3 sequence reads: CASSSGPSFSEQYF. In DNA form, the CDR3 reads TGTGCCAGCAGCTCGGGACCGAGCTTTAGCGAGCAGTACTTC.

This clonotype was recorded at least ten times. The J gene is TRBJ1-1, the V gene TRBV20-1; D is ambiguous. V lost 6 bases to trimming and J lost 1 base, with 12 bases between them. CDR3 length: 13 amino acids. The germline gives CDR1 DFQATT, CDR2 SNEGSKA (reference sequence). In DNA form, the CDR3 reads TGCAGTGCGGCTACCATGGGGAACACTGAAGCTTTCTTT. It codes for CSAATMGNTEAFF.

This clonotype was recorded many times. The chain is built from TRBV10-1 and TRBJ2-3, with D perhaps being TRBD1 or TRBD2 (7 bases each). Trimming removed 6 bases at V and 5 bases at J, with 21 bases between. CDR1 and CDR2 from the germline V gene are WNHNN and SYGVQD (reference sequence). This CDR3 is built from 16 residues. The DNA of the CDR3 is TGCGCCAGCAGGGGGGACAGCGGGACTGTTGGAGATACGCAGTATTTT. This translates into CASRGDSGTVGDTQYF.

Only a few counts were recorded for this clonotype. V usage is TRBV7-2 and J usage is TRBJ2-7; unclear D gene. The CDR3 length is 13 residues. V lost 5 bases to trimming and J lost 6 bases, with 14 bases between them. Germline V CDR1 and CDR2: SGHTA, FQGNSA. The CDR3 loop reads CASSLLSQSEQYF. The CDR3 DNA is TGTGCCAGCAGCCTCCTGAGCCAGAGCGAGCAGTACTTC. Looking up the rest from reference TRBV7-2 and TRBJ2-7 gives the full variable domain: GAGVSQSPSNKVTEKGKDVELRCDPISGHTALYWYRQSLGQGLEFLIYFQGNSAPDKSGLPSDRFSAERTGGSVSTLTIQRTQQEDSAVYLCASSLLSQSEQYFGPGTRLTVT.

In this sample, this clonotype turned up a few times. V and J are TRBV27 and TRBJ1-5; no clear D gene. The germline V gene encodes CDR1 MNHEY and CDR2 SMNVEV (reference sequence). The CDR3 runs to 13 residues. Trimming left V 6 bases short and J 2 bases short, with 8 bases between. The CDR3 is CASRPQGNQPQHF. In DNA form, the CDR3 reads TGTGCCAGCAGACCACAAGGCAATCAGCCCCAGCATTTT.

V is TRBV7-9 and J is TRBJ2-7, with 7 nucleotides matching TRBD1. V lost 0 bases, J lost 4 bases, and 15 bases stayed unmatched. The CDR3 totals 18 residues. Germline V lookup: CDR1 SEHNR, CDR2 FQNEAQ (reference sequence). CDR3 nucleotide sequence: TGTGCCAGCAGCTTAGCGTCGACCCTTGGGACAGACCTATACGAGCAGTACTTC. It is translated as CASSLASTLGTDLYEQYF.

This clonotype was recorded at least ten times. The CDR3 protein is CASSYPQRGAKDTEAFF. The CDR3 DNA reads TGTGCCAGCAGTTACCCGCAACGGGGAGCGAAGGACACTGAAGCTTTCTTT. V and J are TRBV6-2 or TRBV6-3 and TRBJ1-1; D not certain. CDR1 and CDR2 (germline): MNHEY, SVGEGT. CDR3 size: 17 residues. The V end lost 2 bases, the J end lost 3 bases, and 19 bases lay between the germline ends.

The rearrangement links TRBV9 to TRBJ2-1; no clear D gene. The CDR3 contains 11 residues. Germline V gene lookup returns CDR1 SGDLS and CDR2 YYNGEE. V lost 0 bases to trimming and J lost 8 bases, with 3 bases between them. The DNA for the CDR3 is TGTGCCAGCAGCGTAGATGATGAGCAGTTCTTC. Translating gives CASSVDDEQFF.

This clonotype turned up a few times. CDR3 protein: CASTQSGATNEKLFF. The CDR3, as DNA: TGTGCCAGCACTCAGTCGGGAGCAACTAATGAAAAACTGTTTTTT. The chain employs TRBV6-2 or TRBV6-3 and TRBJ1-4, with no clear D. The ends were cut back, 7 bases at V and 0 bases at J, with 12 bases in the middle. The germline V gene has CDR1 MNHEY and CDR2 SVGEGT. The CDR3 contains 15 residues.

CDR3 sequence reads: CASSQAPRGKSNQPQHF. The CDR3 bases are TGCGCCAGCAGCCAAGCCCCTCGCGGGAAAAGCAATCAGCCCCAGCATTTT. The genes are TRBV4-1 and TRBJ1-5; no reliable D call. The CDR3 sequence is 17 residues long. Trimming took 1 base from V and 1 from J, leaving 14 bases between them. Per germline, CDR1 MGHRA and CDR2 YSYEKL.

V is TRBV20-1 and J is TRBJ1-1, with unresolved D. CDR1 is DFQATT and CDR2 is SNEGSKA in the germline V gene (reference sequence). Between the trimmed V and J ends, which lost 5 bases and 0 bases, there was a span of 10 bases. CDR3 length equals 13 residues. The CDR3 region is CSAPQILNTEAFF. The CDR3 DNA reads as TGCAGTGCTCCCCAGATTCTGAACACTGAAGCTTTCTTT.